The entry below gives a single T cell receptor beta chain sequence along with its context. This clonotype showed up many times. What antigen it recognizes has not been identified. The sample holds no much larger clone one base away, and base qualities are not on file. The TCR beta CDR3 regions were amplified from the RNA transcripts. For the first round of RT-PCR on the TCR CDR3, the HTBI primer set was used together with the Qiagen OneStep RT-PCR kit. The libraries were constructed in a second round of multiplex PCR and then size-selected and purified. Paired-end sequencing of the libraries was performed with 100 bp reads on an Illumina HiSeq2000. Concerning the study's data processing: SOAPnuke was used to process the raw data, with reads discarded if the reads contained adapters or uncalled bases, had a mean Phred below 15, or lacked an exact constant-primer or identifier match. High-quality paired reads were merged with COPE v1.2.5, and unique nucleotide sequences were defined as clonotypes. Clonotypes were aligned to IMGT TRBV, TRBD and TRBJ reference segments using MiTCR v1.1. Only V-J combinations with frequency above 0.0001, covering roughly 99% of repertoires, were analysed. The TCS score was defined as the ratio of F50 (clonal expansion) to E x V (chaos), calculated using BLOSUM62-based TCRdist between CDR3 peptides within each V-J. Welch's t-statistics and random forest reduced roughly 500 V-J features to roughly 13, which were used in a naive Bayes classifier (R e1071). TCRdb reanalyzed the raw reads on its own, using fastp at Q25 for trimming and MiXCR for clone calling, and kept in-frame beta chains. Rows with a matching CDR3 protein are joined into one entry that keeps the most common DNA and genes. It is TCRdb's table, rather than the study itself, that gives the V and J calls and clone size. The sample includes about 400,000 distinct CDR3 sequences, with approximately 14% observed a single time. The biggest ten clones account for almost 8% of the sample.

The sample comes from a study of T cells in Graves' hyperthyroidism and ophthalmopathy (dated by TCRdb to the late 2010s). For the wider study: Peripheral blood samples were taken at the time of initial diagnosis, prior to any treatment. To identify TCR V-J signatures that set the groups apart, the researchers used a discovery cohort of 90 to 100 patients, made up of under 45 with Graves' ophthalmopathy and 57 with stable Graves' hyperthyroidism. An independent validation cohort of some 18 hyperthyroidism patients and some 15 patients who later progressed to ophthalmopathy tested prospective prediction of ophthalmopathy. The 100 discovery patients were randomly split 7:3 into training and test sets. In addition, the study compared T-cell repertoires in thyroid tissue and in blood from six Graves' hyperthyroidism patients. After sampling, hyperthyroidism patients received methimazole starting at 30 mg daily, and ophthalmopathy patients received high-dose intravenous methylprednisolone. The paper describes TCR Vbeta CDR3 sequencing of more than 120 peripheral blood samples, made up of about 40 ophthalmopathy patients, approximately 73 hyperthyroidism patients and roughly 17 progressor patients. Beyond this particular receptor, the publication reports: In validation, the model predicted progression to ophthalmopathy with around 71% sensitivity and less than 75% specificity, a median of approximately 6.7 months before onset. Most expanded thyroid clonotypes (frequency above 0.001) were also detected in blood, a finding suggesting that blood repertoires may reflect thyroid immune responses. No statistical method was used to fix the sample size in advance, and group allocation was not hidden from the investigators. A 13 V-J signature model separated ophthalmopathy from stable hyperthyroidism, with approximately 86% sensitivity and 81.08% specificity in cross-validation and 80%/75% in testing.

A patient counted as having stable Graves' hyperthyroidism if no progression to ophthalmopathy occurred over 18 months of follow-up. Hyperthyroidism patients were aged 18 to 65 years and newly diagnosed, with disease duration of less than 2 months. Patients with uncontrolled infections, other autoimmune diseases, pregnancy or lactation were excluded. Clinical symptoms, serum thyroxine and TRAb, thyroid ultrasound, and orbital computed tomography formed the basis for the diagnoses. PBMCs were separated from approximately 9.9 ml of fresh peripheral blood using Ficoll-Paque density gradient centrifugation. Total RNA was extracted using Trizol reagent, and RNA quality was assessed on an Agilent 2100 Bioanalyzer. CDR1 is given as MDHEN and CDR2 as SYDVKM, both from the germline V gene. V is cut back by 2 bases and J by 11 bases, with 12 bases in the junction unmatched. The cysteine opens and the phenylalanine closes a CDR3 of 15 amino acids. Of the read, only the CDR3 DNA is kept; its 45 bases are in frame from base 1.

The sequenced material came from blood. The receptor was isolated from a woman aged 18-29 years with Graves' hyperthyroidism. The receptor chain draws on TRBV28 and TRBJ2-5; a stretch of 9 junction bases matches TRBD1. The bases read TGTGCCAGCAGTTTAGGGGGACAGGGTGGGGTTTTACAGTACTTC. Its protein product is CASSLGGQGGVLQYF. The entire variable domain, with the stretches around the CDR3 drawn from the reference TRBV28 and TRBJ2-5 proteins, is DVKVTQSSRYLVKRTGEKVFLECVQDMDHENMFWYRQDPGLGLRLIYFSYDVKMKEKGDIPEGYSVSREKKERFSLILESASTNQTSMYLCASSLGGQGGVLQYFGPGTRLLVL.